This T cell receptor beta chain was obtained from a study of human T cells and chemical hapten exposure. The V and J ends lost 3 bases and 0 bases, in that order; junction bases with no gene match: 12. This CDR3 is built from 19 residues. Time point described: patch test 1, 2 weeks after DPC sensitization. Treatment here: therapeutic diphenylcyclopropenone sensitization with weekly scalp DPC. TCRdb itself ran the RACE reads through MiXCR, one entry per CDR3 protein. The repertoire holds tens of thousands of distinct CDR3 sequences, 9.8% seen once, with roughly 3.3% in the top ten. This clonotype was detected many times.

This specimen was whole blood, taken in connection with sensitization to the hapten diphenylcyclopropenone (DPC). The chain recombines TRBV5-3 with TRBJ1-5, with 10 bases fitting TRBD1. TRBV5-3 is reported as an ORF; its role is uncertain. This receptor was taken from a woman aged 40 to 50 with alopecia areata. Some clones in this sample may be carry-over from other donors' samples. The CDR3 nucleotides read TGTGCCAGAAGCTCCCTCGACAGGGGGCCTATATATAGCAATCAGCCCCAGCATTTT. Its translation: CARSSLDRGPIYSNQPQHF.